These 21 T cell receptor beta chains were sequenced from one sample in a study of human T cells and chemical hapten exposure. The time point is: patch test 2, 6 weeks after DPC sensitization. Treatment described: therapeutic diphenylcyclopropenone sensitization with weekly scalp DPC. TCRdb recomputed calls from the RACE reads with MiXCR, one row per CDR3 protein. The table shows fewer than 90,000 distinct CDR3 sequences, with about 6.6% occurring only once. The sample in question was whole blood, obtained in connection with sensitization to the hapten diphenylcyclopropenone (DPC). The receptors originated from a young woman with alopecia areata. Some clones in this sample may be carry-over from other donors' samples.

At least ten counts were recorded for this clonotype. V usage is TRBV3-1 and J usage is TRBJ2-2; no definite D call. The V gene lost 0 bases and the J gene lost 4 bases, with 6 bases spanning the gap. The V gene's germline CDR1 is LGHDT and CDR2 YNNKEL (reference sequence). The CDR3 length is 14 residues. In DNA form, the CDR3 reads TGTGCCAGCAGCCAAGATCATTCCACCGGGGAGCTGTTTTTT. It yields the protein CASSQDHSTGELFF.

The V call is TRBV5-1, the J call TRBJ1-2, with 9 nucleotides matching TRBD1. Germline lookup yields CDR1 SGHRS and CDR2 YFSETQ. CDR3 size: 13 residues. J gave up 6 bases and V 4 bases, and 4 bases lay outside the gene matches. CDR3 in DNA: TGCGCCAGCAGCGGGACAGGGATCGATGGCTACACCTTC. Its protein is CASSGTGIDGYTF.

This sequence joins TRBV3-1 and TRBJ1-5; D is unclear. This CDR3 spans 17 amino acids. Trimming removed 1 base from V and 1 base from J, with 14 bases in between. Germline CDR1 is LGHDT and CDR2 is YNNKEL (reference sequence). CDR3 in amino acids: CASSQVLNLGSNQPQHF. The CDR3 DNA sequence: TGTGCCAGCAGCCAAGTCCTCAATCTCGGAAGCAATCAGCCCCAGCATTTT.

This clonotype was observed many times. The chain combines TRBV30 with TRBJ2-7; 7 nucleotides align to TRBD1. CDR1 and CDR2 (germline): GTSNPN, SVGIG (reference sequence). This CDR3 has 14 residues. The V segment lost 5 bases and the J segment 3 bases; nucleotides outside the gene matches: 10. The CDR3 nucleotides are TGTGCCTGGGAACCAGGGGGTCGGGGCTACGAGCAGTACTTC. Translating gives CAWEPGGRGYEQYF.

Note on this clonotype: This may arise from a read error, as a much more abundant clone is one base away. This chain connects TRBV7-2 to TRBJ2-3; the D gene is possibly TRBD2 (5 bases). The CDR3 sequence is 14 residues long. Germline values: CDR1 SGHTA, CDR2 FQGNSA. CDR3: CVSSHGLQPDTQYF. CDR3 nucleotides: TGTGTCAGCAGCCACGGACTCCAACCAGATACGCAGTATTTT.

The sample holds many counts of this clonotype. The chain joins TRBV28 to TRBJ2-6, with 7 nucleotides matching TRBD1. V lost 5 bases, J lost 0 bases, and 4 bases stayed unmatched. CDR1 is MDHEN and CDR2 is SYDVKM in the germline V gene. This CDR3 is built from 16 residues. This chain's CDR3 is CASSRDSYSGANVLTF. In DNA form, the CDR3 reads TGTGCCAGCAGTCGGGACAGCTACTCTGGGGCCAACGTCCTGACTTTC.

This clonotype was detected many times. The rearrangement uses TRBV20-1 and TRBJ2-7; D is ambiguous. The V end was cut by 3 bases, the J end by 0 bases, with 9 bases between. CDR1 is DFQATT and CDR2 is SNEGSKA in the germline V gene (reference sequence). This CDR3 has 13 amino acids. DNA of the CDR3: TGCAGTGCTAGCCCGATAAGCTCCTACGAGCAGTACTTC. Translated, it gives CSASPISSYEQYF.

This clonotype has at least ten counts. The chain has TRBV11-3 and TRBJ2-3; weak D call: TRBD1 (5 bases). The CDR3 is 14 residues long. The V end was cut by 0 bases, the J end by 3 bases, with 7 bases between. Per germline, CDR1 SGHNT and CDR2 YENEEA. The CDR3 spells CASSLDSGTDTQYF. The CDR3 DNA sequence: TGTGCCAGCAGCTTAGACTCAGGGACAGATACGCAGTATTTT.

Ten or more counts support this clonotype. V gene TRBV3-1 combines with J gene TRBJ1-1; D gene uncertain. The CDR3 spans 13 residues. The V gene's germline CDR1 is LGHDT and CDR2 YNNKEL (reference sequence). V was cut by 4 bases and J by 5 bases, with 11 bases left in between. The CDR3 spells CASSPRARTEAFF. CDR3 bases: TGTGCCAGCAGCCCCCGGGCACGGACTGAAGCTTTCTTT.

This clonotype has only a few counts. This sequence joins TRBV4-2 and TRBJ1-3, with no clear D. This CDR3 is 18 amino acids long. Germline V lookup: CDR1 LGHNA, CDR2 YNFKEQ. V was trimmed by 1 base and J by 4 bases, leaving 20 bases between them. CDR3 DNA: TGTGCCAGCAGCCAAGGAAACGGAGGAGCTTTAGGGGGAAACACCATATATTTT. Its protein product is CASSQGNGGALGGNTIYF.

There are many counts of this clonotype. This sequence joins TRBV7-2 and TRBJ2-3, with a tentative D call TRBD2 (5 bases). Trimming shortened V by 3 bases and J by 1 base, and 11 bases separated the two germline ends. The germline V gene encodes CDR1 SGHTA and CDR2 FQGNSA. The length of the CDR3 is 15 residues. CDR3 amino acids: CASSFGGLRTDTQYF. The CDR3 DNA reads TGTGCCAGCAGCTTTGGTGGACTGCGCACAGATACGCAGTATTTT.

This clonotype was counted at least ten times. V and J are TRBV20-1 and TRBJ1-2, with D uncertain. Germline V gene data show CDR1 as DFQATT and CDR2 as SNEGSKA (reference sequence). The CDR3 contains 13 residues. V dropped 6 bases and J dropped 4 bases, with 15 bases sitting between them. CDR3 loop: CSAPDLVGYGYTF. In DNA form, the CDR3 reads TGCAGTGCCCCGGACCTGGTGGGCTATGGCTACACCTTC.

The rearrangement joins TRBV2 to TRBJ2-2; 8 bases agree with TRBD1. Per germline, CDR1 SNHLY and CDR2 FYNNEI. This CDR3 is 15 amino acids long. With V trimmed by 7 bases and J by 1 base, 5 bases remained unmatched. In DNA, the CDR3 is TGTGCCAGCAATACCGGGACAGGGAACACCGGGGAGCTGTTTTTT. It yields the protein CASNTGTGNTGELFF.

Points on this clonotype: Given the absence of the conserved phenylalanine or tryptophan at the CDR3 end, a read error is likely. The rearrangement links TRBV7-9 to TRBJ1-2; unclear D gene. The V end was cut by 3 bases, the J end by 3 bases, with 17 bases between. CDR3 length: 16 amino acids. Germline V gives CDR1 SEHNR, CDR2 FQNEAQ (reference sequence). The CDR3 reads CASSFLAEGRYYGYTY. CDR3 nucleotide sequence: TGTGCCAGCAGCTTTCTCGCCGAAGGACGGTACTATGGCTACACCTAC.

This clonotype was seen ten or more times. The gene calls are TRBV20-1 and TRBJ2-7; 9 bases fit TRBD1. Germline CDR1 DFQATT, CDR2 SNEGSKA (reference sequence). The CDR3 has 13 amino acids. Trimming at V came to 6 bases and at J to 4 bases, leaving 7 bases not matched to a gene. The CDR3 DNA reads as TGCAGTGCGCTCCGGGACAGGGTATACGAGCAGTACTTC. This translates into CSALRDRVYEQYF.

This clonotype was seen at least ten times. The chain combines TRBV12-3 or TRBV12-4 with TRBJ1-2; 10 bases are shared with TRBD1. With 3 bases clipped from V and 3 bases from J, the junction kept 4 bases outside the gene matches. The CDR3 extends over 15 amino acids. CDR3 loop: CASSFSGQGYYGYTF. The CDR3, as DNA: TGTGCCAGCAGTTTCTCGGGACAGGGGTACTATGGCTACACCTTC.

This clonotype was seen only a few times. The chain links TRBV12-3 or TRBV12-4 to TRBJ1-2, with TRBD1 identical over 7 bases. J lost 3 bases, V lost 2 bases, and 6 bases had no gene match. The CDR3 runs to 15 residues. The CDR3 loop reads CASSLSQGGYYGYTF. CDR3 DNA: TGTGCCAGCAGTTTATCCCAGGGGGGGTACTATGGCTACACCTTC.

The chain couples TRBV10-2 to TRBJ1-2, with D hard to call. There are 13 residues in the CDR3. CDR1 is WSHSY, CDR2 SAAADI, per germline. The germline V and J ends were trimmed by 10 bases and 4 bases, with 16 bases remaining between them. The CDR3 region is CATSDGRRYGYTF. CDR3 nucleotide sequence: TGCGCCACCAGCGACGGGCGTCGCTATGGCTACACCTTC.

Only one count was recorded for this clonotype. It may be a read error: a sequence one base away is much more abundant. The chain has TRBV6-5 and TRBJ1-2, with D perhaps matching TRBD1 (5 bases). The CDR3 covers 11 residues. Trimming left V 8 bases short and J 8 bases short, with 12 bases between. Germline V gene lookup returns CDR1 MNHEY and CDR2 SVGAGI. The CDR3 is CASLRGKGYTF. The CDR3 DNA reads TGTGCCAGCTTGAGGGGAAAAGGCTACACCTTC.

This clonotype was seen many times. CDR3 DNA: TGCAGTGCTATCAGAAACTACGAGCAGTACTTC. It translates to CSAIRNYEQYF. The chain couples TRBV20-1 to TRBJ2-7; D gene unclear. This CDR3 contains 11 residues. Germline V gives CDR1 DFQATT, CDR2 SNEGSKA (reference sequence). The V end lost 4 bases, the J end lost 3 bases, and 7 bases lay between the germline ends.

This clonotype was seen only a few times. The V call is TRBV29-1, the J call TRBJ2-2; TRBD1 matches at 12 bases. This CDR3 spans 14 amino acids. The V and J ends lost 5 bases and 10 bases, in that order; junction bases with no gene match: 8. Per the germline V gene, CDR1 is SQVTM and CDR2 is ANQGSEA. The CDR3 here is CSVQSGTGGMELFF. The DNA of the CDR3 is TGCAGCGTTCAATCCGGGACAGGGGGCATGGAGCTGTTTTTT.